This T cell receptor beta chain was profiled in a study of OX40 agonist ivuxolimab in advanced cancers. Study background: An agonistic human IgG2 monoclonal antibody against OX40 (CD134) was given. General study results and limits: Expanded clones were, on average, more numerous among CD8+ T cells than CD4+.

Prior autoimmune disease or systemic immunosuppression barred patients. Comment on this clone: Antigen: not known.

Assay: immunoSEQ multiplex PCR; the TCRdb copy retains only in-frame clones and omits some. The table lists 30,000 to 50,000 clones, roughly 90% of them singletons. Sequences were derived from CD4+ or CD8+ T cells sorted from blood, sampled in a trial of the OX40 agonist ivuxolimab. This clonotype originated in an adult with an advanced solid tumor such as melanoma, head and neck, liver or kidney cancer.

CDR3 amino acids: CASSSQGTLNTGELFF. The CDR3 nucleotides are TGTGCCAGCAGCTCCCAGGGGACTCTGAACACCGGGGAGCTGTTTTTT. The chain employs TRBV7-3 and TRBJ2-2, with D perhaps assigned TRBD1 or TRBD2 (6 bases each). The V gene lost 4 bases and the J gene lost 1 base, with 13 bases spanning the gap. The CDR3 covers 16 residues. From germline, CDR1 is SGHTA and CDR2 FQGTGA.